These 2 T cell receptor beta chains were all obtained from the same sample, sequenced in a study of cytomegalovirus exposure and HLA in healthy donors. 13 Jbeta primers and 60 Vbeta primers were used for the PCR. TCRdb's table, derived via immunoSEQ multiplex PCR, lists solely in-frame clones and lacks some. This sample has around 140,000 clones, with 75% to 90% found just once. The sequencing sample was made of PBMCs. These receptors all come from a woman in her forties or fifties in good health and CMV-seropositive.

This rearrangement joins TRBV28 to TRBJ2-2; D gene ambiguous. The CDR3 loop spans 13 amino acids. The V gene lost 7 bases and the J gene lost 2 bases, with 8 bases spanning the gap. Germline V lookup: CDR1 MDHEN, CDR2 SYDVKM. CDR3 sequence: CASMPTNTGELFF. The DNA for the CDR3 is TGTGCCAGCATGCCAACAAACACCGGGGAGCTGTTTTTT.

V gene TRBV9 combines with J gene TRBJ2-3; 12 bases are a match to TRBD2. The junction had 1 base not matched to a gene; V was cut back by 0 bases and J by 2 bases. The germline V gene encodes CDR1 SGDLS and CDR2 YYNGEE. There are 16 residues in the CDR3. The CDR3 here is CASSVGLAGDTDTQYF. The CDR3 nucleotides read TGTGCCAGCAGCGTAGGACTAGCGGGGGACACAGATACGCAGTATTTT.